This is a list of T cell receptor beta chains from one sample in a study of cytomegalovirus exposure and HLA in healthy donors. Clones were read by immunoSEQ multiplex PCR, and TCRdb kept only the in-frame ones, dropping some. Found here are 150,000 to 200,000 clones, over 65% of them singletons; the top ten hold 0.6% to 0.9%. The sequencing sample was made of PBMCs. The receptors stem from a female donor in good health and CMV-seronegative. The CDR3 runs from the conserved cysteine through the conserved F or W. Each record gives: J gene, D gene, V gene, CDR3 length, clone size, CDR3 protein, CDR3 DNA. The D gene is left open where the match is weak. Some rows mark clone size as missing; the rest say once, few, many or name a class of expanded clone.

J: TRBJ2-5; D: NA; V: TRBV28; length: 15; size: NA; CDR3: CASSPPSPGVETQYF; DNA: TGTGCCAGCAGTCCCCCTTCGCCGGGAGTGGAGACCCAGTACTTC
J: TRBJ2-4; D: NA; V: TRBV28; length: 15; size: NA; CDR3: CASSSGQLAKNIQYF; DNA: TGTGCCAGCAGTTCGGGACAACTAGCCAAAAACATTCAGTACTTC
J: TRBJ2-1; D: NA; V: TRBV7-2; length: 17; size: NA; CDR3: CASSYWAGRPGHNEQFF; DNA: TGTGCCAGCAGCTATTGGGCGGGTCGCCCTGGTCACAATGAGCAGTTCTTC
J: TRBJ1-1; D: NA; V: TRBV21-1; length: 15; size: NA; CDR3: CASSARPGQNTEAFF; DNA: TGTGCCAGCAGCGCGCGTCCGGGACAGAACACTGAAGCTTTCTTT
J: TRBJ2-5; D: TRBD1; V: TRBV6-1; length: 14; size: few; CDR3: CASSQQGAQETQYF; DNA: TGTGCCAGCAGTCAACAGGGGGCTCAAGAGACCCAGTACTTC
J: TRBJ1-2; D: NA; V: TRBV7-9; length: 15; size: NA; CDR3: CSSSPLGGGDSGYTF; DNA: TGTTCCAGCAGCCCATTAGGGGGGGGCGACTCAGGCTACACCTTC
J: TRBJ2-1; D: NA; V: TRBV9; length: 15; size: NA; CDR3: CASSVGVSALNEQFF; DNA: TGTGCCAGCAGCGTAGGGGTTAGCGCCTTAAATGAGCAGTTCTTC
J: TRBJ2-1; D: TRBD1; V: TRBV5-5; length: 16; size: NA; CDR3: CASSLAPTGEWNEQFF; DNA: TGTGCCAGCAGCTTGGCCCCCACAGGGGAATGGAATGAGCAGTTCTTC
J: TRBJ2-7; D: TRBD1; V: TRBV18; length: 12; size: NA; CDR3: CASSPGQGRQYF; DNA: TGTGCCAGCTCACCCGGACAGGGACGGCAGTACTTC
J: TRBJ2-7; D: TRBD1; V: TRBV19; length: 14; size: NA; CDR3: CASSKDRAGYEQYF; DNA: TGTGCCAGTAGTAAGGACAGGGCTGGCTACGAGCAGTACTTC
J: TRBJ2-1; D: TRBD2; V: TRBV5-4; length: 15; size: NA; CDR3: CASSFELASYNEQFF; DNA: TGTGCCAGCAGCTTCGAACTAGCGTCCTACAATGAGCAGTTCTTC
J: TRBJ2-2; D: TRBD2; V: TRBV6-5; length: 15; size: NA; CDR3: CASGAGTRGSGELFF; DNA: TGTGCCAGCGGGGCCGGGACTAGGGGGTCCGGGGAGCTGTTTTTT
J: TRBJ1-2; D: TRBD1; V: TRBV19; length: 11; size: NA; CDR3: CASQQGGGYTF; DNA: TGTGCCAGTCAACAGGGGGGCGGCTACACCTTC
J: TRBJ2-1; D: NA; V: TRBV2; length: 14; size: NA; CDR3: CASSEGSSYNEQFF; DNA: TGTGCCAGCAGTGAAGGCAGCTCCTACAATGAGCAGTTCTTC
J: TRBJ2-5; D: NA; V: TRBV11-2; length: 14; size: NA; CDR3: CASSLVMSQETQYF; DNA: TGTGCCAGCAGCTTAGTAATGTCCCAAGAGACCCAGTACTTC
J: TRBJ2-5; D: NA; V: TRBV9; length: 14; size: NA; CDR3: CASTKQGTQETQYF; DNA: TGTGCCAGCACCAAGCAGGGGACACAAGAGACCCAGTACTTC
J: TRBJ1-6; D: TRBD1; V: TRBV6-5; length: 15; size: NA; CDR3: CASSYSRQGNSPLHF; DNA: TGTGCCAGCAGTTACTCGAGACAGGGGAATTCACCCCTCCACTTT
J: TRBJ2-5; D: NA; V: TRBV7-8; length: 14; size: NA; CDR3: CASSAQGIQETQYF; DNA: TGTGCCAGCAGCGCGCAGGGCATCCAAGAGACCCAGTACTTC
J: TRBJ1-6; D: NA; V: TRBV5-4; length: 15; size: NA; CDR3: CASTISRGKNSPLHF; DNA: TGTGCCAGCACCATCTCGCGGGGGAAGAATTCACCCCTCCACTTT
J: TRBJ2-7; D: TRBD2; V: TRBV28; length: 16; size: few; CDR3: CASSFIGTSIGREQYF; DNA: TGTGCCAGCAGTTTCATCGGGACTAGTATAGGGCGCGAGCAGTACTTC
J: TRBJ2-6; D: NA; V: TRBV12-1; length: 17; size: NA; CDR3: CASGLSRGGAGANVLTF; DNA: TGTGCCAGCGGGCTTTCGCGGGGGGGAGCTGGGGCCAACGTCCTGACTTTC
J: TRBJ2-5; D: NA; V: TRBV4-2; length: 16; size: NA; CDR3: CASSPRGSDGEETQYF; DNA: TGTGCCAGCAGCCCCCGTGGCAGTGATGGAGAAGAGACCCAGTACTTC
J: TRBJ2-2; D: NA; V: TRBV5-6; length: 14; size: few; CDR3: CASSLRQFAGELFF; DNA: TGTGCCAGCAGCTTGAGACAGTTCGCCGGGGAGCTGTTTTTT
J: TRBJ2-7; D: NA; V: TRBV21-1; length: 15; size: NA; CDR3: CASTGSGRPAYEQYF; DNA: TGTGCCAGCACCGGGAGCGGGAGGCCCGCCTACGAGCAGTACTTC